Below, 23 T cell receptor beta chains from the same sample are listed, as sequenced in a study of lymphopenia after photon versus proton radiotherapy. TCRdb's copy holds only in-frame clones and misses some; the assay was immunoSEQ multiplex PCR. The sample consists of about 30,000 clones, around 94% of them appearing once. This sample comprised peripheral blood, obtained from a patient treated with photon-based radiotherapy. Every receptor here comes from a woman aged 45-60 years with cholangiocarcinoma.

V gene TRBV19 combines with J gene TRBJ2-5, with 10 bases fitting TRBD2. Germline assignment: CDR1 LNHDA and CDR2 SQIVND (reference sequence). This CDR3 comprises 15 residues. After removal of 4 bases from V and 2 bases from J, the junction contained 4 bases not matched to a gene. In nucleotides, the CDR3 is TGTGCCAGTAGTACCCAACTAGCGGGACAAGAGACCCAGTACTTC. Encoded protein: CASSTQLAGQETQYF.

V and J are TRBV30 and TRBJ1-1; D gene unclear. The CDR3 consists of 18 residues. The ends were cut back, 2 bases at V and 3 bases at J, with 25 bases in the middle. Germline values: CDR1 GTSNPN, CDR2 SVGIG (reference sequence). The CDR3: CAWSIKGPLMPKDTEAFF. The CDR3, as DNA: TGTGCCTGGAGTATAAAAGGGCCCCTAATGCCGAAGGACACTGAAGCTTTCTTT.

This chain connects TRBV19 to TRBJ2-3; TRBD2 matches at 12 bases. Unmatched junction bases numbered 2, after V lost 2 bases and J lost 2 bases. CDR1 and CDR2 from the germline V gene are LNHDA and SQIVND (reference sequence). This CDR3 has 16 residues. CDR3 residues: CASSILAGGPTDTQYF. The CDR3 DNA reads as TGTGCCAGTAGTATACTAGCGGGGGGGCCCACAGATACGCAGTATTTT. Using reference TRBV19 and TRBJ2-3 for the parts outside the CDR3, the full variable domain is DGGITQSPKYLFRKEGQNVTLSCEQNLNHDAMYWYRQDPGQGLRLIYYSQIVNDFQKGDIAEGYSVSREKKESFPLTVTSAQKNPTAFYLCASSILAGGPTDTQYFGPGTRLTVL.

As for this clone: The conserved phenylalanine or tryptophan is not found at the CDR3 terminus, so this likely reflects a read error. The chain links TRBV7-9 to TRBJ1-1, with TRBD1 as a possible D gene (6 bases). The V gene lost 5 bases and the J gene lost 0 bases, with 13 bases spanning the gap. CDR3 length: 15 amino acids. CDR1 SEHNR and CDR2 FQNEAQ come from the germline V gene (reference sequence). DNA of the CDR3: TGTGCCAGCAGCCCCGAGCAGGGGATGAACACTGAAGCTTTCCTT. Protein product: CASSPEQGMNTEAFL.

This chain connects TRBV18 to TRBJ1-1; D perhaps matches TRBD1 (5 bases). This CDR3 region has 17 residues. V gave up 5 bases and J gave up 2 bases, with 21 bases separating them. CDR1 and CDR2 (germline): KGHSH, LQKENI. Written as DNA, the CDR3 is TGTGCCAGCTCAGTCCAAGGGGTCACAGGCATTAACACTGAAGCTTTCTTT. Translated, it gives CASSVQGVTGINTEAFF.

This chain uses TRBV13 with TRBJ1-1; D unresolved. The germline gives CDR1 PRHDT, CDR2 FYEKMQ (reference sequence). The length of the CDR3 is 12 residues. Trimming removed 5 bases at V and 1 base at J, with 5 bases between. The CDR3, as DNA: TGTGCCAGCAGCAACCAGAACACTGAAGCTTTCTTT. Translating it yields CASSNQNTEAFF.

The chain combines TRBV11-2 with TRBJ1-2; 7 bases match TRBD1. CDR3 length: 15 amino acids. CDR1 and CDR2 from the germline V gene are SGHAT and FQNNGV. The junction had 9 bases not matched to a gene; V was cut back by 5 bases and J by 3 bases. CDR3 loop: CASSPIDRVYYGYTF. CDR3 bases: TGTGCCAGCAGCCCGATCGACAGGGTGTACTATGGCTACACCTTC. The complete variable domain, with remaining parts taken from reference TRBV11-2 and TRBJ1-2, reads EAGVAQSPRYKIIEKRQSVAFWCNPISGHATLYWYQQILGQGPKLLIQFQNNGVVDDSQLPKDRFSAERLKGVDSTLKIQPAKLEDSAVYLCASSPIDRVYYGYTFGSGTRLTVV.

The chain couples TRBV7-2 to TRBJ2-3, with TRBD1 identical over 12 bases. CDR1 SGHTA and CDR2 FQGNSA come from the germline V gene. With 4 bases clipped from V and 4 bases from J, the junction kept 6 bases outside the gene matches. This CDR3 has 16 residues. DNA of the CDR3: TGTGCCAGCAGCTACGCCGGGACAGGGGGCTCAGATACGCAGTATTTT. This encodes CASSYAGTGGSDTQYF.

This chain links TRBV12-5 with TRBJ1-5; D might be TRBD1 (6 bases). Germline lookup yields CDR1 LGHNT and CDR2 FRNRAP. The V and J ends lost 6 bases and 4 bases respectively, with 13 bases between them. This CDR3 is built from 14 residues. The CDR3 bases are TGTGCTAGTGGCCCACAGGGTGGAAATCAGCCCCAGCATTTT. Its protein product is CASGPQGGNQPQHF. Full variable domain (outside the CDR3, taken from reference TRBV12-5 and TRBJ1-5): DARVTQTPRHKVTEMGQEVTMRCQPILGHNTVFWYRQTMMQGLELLAYFRNRAPLDDSGMPKDRFSAEMPDATLATLKIQPSEPRDSAVYFCASGPQGGNQPQHFGDGTRLSIL.

This sequence joins TRBV27 and TRBJ1-2, with unresolved D. Germline CDR1 MNHEY, CDR2 SMNVEV (reference sequence). The V end was cut by 2 bases, the J end by 2 bases, with 6 bases between. The CDR3 contains 13 residues. The DNA of the CDR3 is TGTGCCAGCAGTTTAAAAGGGAACTATGGCTACACCTTC. It codes for CASSLKGNYGYTF.

The chain combines TRBV19 with TRBJ2-3, with 11 bases lining up with TRBD1. CDR1 LNHDA and CDR2 SQIVND come from the germline V gene (reference sequence). The CDR3 is made up of 14 amino acids. V was clipped by 3 bases and J by 7 bases; unmatched bases: 3. The CDR3 nucleotides read TGTGCCAGTAGTATTGGACAGGGGGCTAATACGCAGTATTTT. It yields the protein CASSIGQGANTQYF. The variable domain in full, with the rest retrieved from reference TRBV19 and TRBJ2-3, is DGGITQSPKYLFRKEGQNVTLSCEQNLNHDAMYWYRQDPGQGLRLIYYSQIVNDFQKGDIAEGYSVSREKKESFPLTVTSAQKNPTAFYLCASSIGQGANTQYFGPGTRLTVL.

The chain recombines TRBV4-1 with TRBJ1-2; 9 nucleotides align to TRBD1. CDR3 length: 17 residues. Trimming at V came to 0 bases and at J to 7 bases, leaving 12 bases not matched to a gene. The germline V gene has CDR1 MGHRA and CDR2 YSYEKL. The CDR3 bases are TGCGCCAGCAGCCAAGATACCGTTTTAGGGACAGGGAGTGGCTACACCTTC. Translated: CASSQDTVLGTGSGYTF.

V and J are TRBV7-9 and TRBJ1-6; D call uncertain. Germline loops: CDR1 SEHNR, CDR2 FQNEAQ (reference sequence). The CDR3 loop spans 12 amino acids. Trimming cost V 3 bases and J 12 bases, with 9 bases left between them. The CDR3 DNA reads TGTGCCAGCAGCTTCACTGGGAAACCCCTCCACTTT. Its translation: CASSFTGKPLHF.

The chain couples TRBV21-1 to TRBJ1-2; the table's D call, TRBD1, has no DNA check behind it. TRBV21-1 is reported as a pseudogene. CDR3 length equals 13 residues. The CDR3 here is CASSKGARLGYTF. The CDR3 DNA reads TGTGCCAGCAGCAAAGGGGCCCGGCTGGGCTACACCTTC.

V usage is TRBV27 and J usage is TRBJ1-1; TRBD1 matches 9 bases. Germline V CDR1 and CDR2: MNHEY, SMNVEV (reference sequence). There are 14 residues in the CDR3. The J segment lost 4 bases and the V segment lost 4 bases, leaving 4 bases of the junction unmatched. The DNA for the CDR3 is TGTGCCAGCAGTTGGAACAGGGGGCCCACTGAAGCTTTCTTT. Translating it yields CASSWNRGPTEAFF.

V is TRBV6-1 and J is TRBJ1-4; 7 bases match TRBD1. Unmatched junction bases numbered 9, after V lost 8 bases and J lost 6 bases. The CDR3 extends over 14 amino acids. The germline V gene encodes CDR1 MNHNS and CDR2 SASEGT. CDR3 coding DNA: TGTGCCAGCGACCAGGGGGACCAGGATGAAAAACTGTTTTTT. As protein: CASDQGDQDEKLFF.

The rearrangement uses TRBV19 and TRBJ2-4; perhaps TRBD1 as D (5 bases). Trimming removed 8 bases from V and 5 bases from J, with 13 bases in between. CDR1 LNHDA and CDR2 SQIVND come from the germline V gene (reference sequence). This CDR3 spans 13 amino acids. The CDR3 region has the DNA TGTGCCAGTCAGAAGGGGCCCGAAAACATTCAGTACTTC. Its translation: CASQKGPENIQYF. The entire variable domain, with the rest obtained from reference TRBV19 and TRBJ2-4, is as follows: DGGITQSPKYLFRKEGQNVTLSCEQNLNHDAMYWYRQDPGQGLRLIYYSQIVNDFQKGDIAEGYSVSREKKESFPLTVTSAQKNPTAFYLCASQKGPENIQYFGAGTRLSVL.

CDR3 nucleotide sequence: TGCAGCGTTGCTGTGGGGTCGGGCGAGCAGTACTTC. As protein: CSVAVGSGEQYF. The chain carries TRBV29-1 and TRBJ2-7; D is unresolved. The CDR3 consists of 12 residues. CDR1 and CDR2 (germline): SQVTM, ANQGSEA. V was cut by 4 bases and J by 6 bases, with 13 bases left in between.

The genes are TRBV6-6 and TRBJ1-6; D not certain. This CDR3 is built from 14 residues. V lost 2 bases and J 10 bases, leaving 12 bases between the germline ends. The germline gives CDR1 MNHNY, CDR2 SVGAGI (reference sequence). CDR3 amino acids: CASSYDGPGSPLHF. Written as DNA, the CDR3 is TGTGCCAGCAGTTACGACGGACCGGGGTCACCCCTCCACTTT.

CDR3 DNA: TGCGCCAGCAGCCAAGAACCCGCGAGGACCGGGGAGCTGTTTTTT. Translated, it gives CASSQEPARTGELFF. The chain carries TRBV4-3 and TRBJ2-2; D call uncertain. Germline V gives CDR1 LGHNA, CDR2 YSLEER. The length of the CDR3 is 15 residues. The ends were cut back, 0 bases at V and 5 bases at J, with 10 bases in the middle.

The rearrangement links TRBV7-2 to TRBJ1-5; D remains ambiguous. V shed 1 base and J shed 1 base, with 8 bases lying between them. The CDR3 runs 15 residues. Germline V gene sequence: CDR1 SGHTA, CDR2 FQGNSA. The CDR3 coding sequence is TGTGCCAGCAGCTTAGATGCGGACAGCAATCAGCCCCAGCATTTT. Encoded protein: CASSLDADSNQPQHF.

The table lists this clone with a few counts. This sequence joins TRBV11-2 and TRBJ2-2, with D tentatively TRBD1 (6 bases). V lost 4 bases and J 4 bases, leaving 16 bases between the germline ends. The CDR3 contains 16 residues. Per germline, CDR1 SGHAT and CDR2 FQNNGV. CDR3 bases: TGTGCCAGCAGCTCCCCTTCAGGGGTAGGCACCGGGGAGCTGTTTTTT. Translating it yields CASSSPSGVGTGELFF.

The chain employs TRBV7-6 and TRBJ2-7, with D hard to call. This CDR3 comprises 14 residues. The germline gives CDR1 SGHVS, CDR2 FNYEAQ. Trimming removed 1 base from V and 2 bases from J, with 9 bases in between. The DNA of the CDR3 is TGTGCCAGCAGCTTAGGCAACGGAGCCTACGAGCAGTACTTC. Translating it yields CASSLGNGAYEQYF.